This entry concerns a single T cell receptor beta chain. The V end was cut by 1 base, the J end by 5 bases, with 8 bases between. The germline gives CDR1 MNHEY, CDR2 SVGAGI. CDR3 length: 14 residues. The protocol was immunoSEQ multiplex PCR, while the TCRdb copy is restricted to in-frame clones and leaves out a portion. Altogether 180,000 or so clones are present, around 93% being singletons, with the ten largest covering 0.067%. The data were obtained in a study of shared clonotypes between healthy human individuals. V and J are TRBV6-5 and TRBJ2-2, with a possible D match to TRBD2 (6 bases). This TCR was sampled from a woman aged 30 to 39 in good health. Source material: naive CD4+ T cells sorted from blood. Subset given: CD45RA+ positively selected. The CDR3 protein is CASSYLGRTGELFF. DNA of the CDR3: TGTGCCAGCAGTTACTTAGGGAGGACCGGGGAGCTGTTTTTT.